The source of this T cell receptor beta chain is a study of response to subunit inactivated influenza vaccine. TCRdb re-derived calls from the RT-PCR reads in MiXCR, one entry per CDR3 protein. The sample has around 850,000 distinct CDR3 sequences; less than 20% are singletons. This CDR3 spans 13 amino acids. V was pared by 6 bases and J by 4 bases, with 10 bases between. This clonotype was seen ten or more times. Antigen specificity is unknown. General observations from the study: Authors suggested few new T cells are recruited by each seasonal influenza vaccination.

Sequenced material: PBMCs from blood, taken 4 to 6 days after vaccination. The clonotype was recovered from a man aged 50 to 59 who received an inactivated influenza vaccine. The chain couples TRBV12-3 or TRBV12-4 to TRBJ2-1, with D perhaps matching TRBD2 (5 bases). CDR3 in DNA: TGTGCCAGCAGCCCTGGACTTTACAATGAGCAGTTCTTC. Its protein product is CASSPGLYNEQFF.